The 8 T cell receptor beta chains in this list originate from one sample, sequenced in a study of a mutant IDH1 vaccine in newly diagnosed glioma. Time point here: week 23, last vaccination. Each dose of the vaccine consisted of 300 ug of mutant IDH1 20-mer peptide, with topical imiquimod. TCRdb keeps only in-frame clones here, not all; method: immunoSEQ multiplex PCR. The data hold tens of thousands of clones, with under 90% observed a single time. These receptors are not linked to any known antigen. Here the sequenced sample was PBMCs, taken from a glioma patient whose treatment included an IDH1 peptide vaccine. The receptors stem from a young man with glioma.

This rearrangement joins TRBV4-1 to TRBJ2-7; TRBD1 matches at 7 bases. CDR1 MGHRA and CDR2 YSYEKL come from the germline V gene. V gave up 6 bases and J gave up 0 bases; unmatched junction bases: 17. This CDR3 spans 18 amino acids. CDR3 loop: CASSQTDRAFPSSYEQYF. DNA for the CDR3: TGCGCCAGCAGTCAAACAGACAGGGCTTTTCCTAGCTCCTACGAGCAGTACTTC.

There are a few counts of this clone. This chain uses TRBV14 with TRBJ2-7; TRBD2 matches 7 bases. V gave up 0 bases and J gave up 1 base; unmatched junction bases: 3. Germline CDR1 reads SGHDN; CDR2 reads FVKESK. The CDR3 spans 15 residues. CDR3 DNA sequence: TGTGCCAGCAGCCAAGAGCTAGCGGAATCCTACGAGCAGTACTTC. It translates to CASSQELAESYEQYF.

The rearrangement uses TRBV6-1 and TRBJ1-1, with D hard to call. Trimming removed 2 bases at V and 1 base at J, with 5 bases between. The CDR3 consists of 13 residues. Germline loops: CDR1 MNHNS, CDR2 SASEGT. The CDR3 spells CASSELANTEAFF. CDR3 sequence (DNA): TGTGCCAGCAGTGAACTTGCGAACACTGAAGCTTTCTTT.

This clone was counted once. The gene calls are TRBV5-6 and TRBJ1-3; 7 bases agree with TRBD1. The CDR3 has 18 amino acids. The V gene end was trimmed by 2 bases and the J gene end by 0 bases; junction bases not matched to a gene: 11. Germline CDR1 and CDR2: SGHDT and YYEEEE. For the CDR3, the DNA is TGTGCCAGCAGCTTCTGGACAGGATTATCGACCTCTGGAAACACCATATATTTT. This gives the protein CASSFWTGLSTSGNTIYF. The full variable domain, its missing parts supplied by reference TRBV5-6 and TRBJ1-3, is DAGVTQSPTHLIKTRGQQVTLRCSPKSGHDTVSWYQQALGQGPQFIFQYYEEEERQRGNFPDRFSGHQFPNYSSELNVNALLLGDSALYLCASSFWTGLSTSGNTIYFGEGSWLTVV.

CDR3 sequence: CSVSDAEAFF. In DNA, the CDR3 is TGCAGCGTTTCCGACGCTGAAGCTTTCTTT. The rearrangement links TRBV29-1 to TRBJ1-1; no definite D call. CDR3 length: 10 residues. Germline CDR1 SQVTM, CDR2 ANQGSEA. Trimming left V 5 bases short and J 6 bases short, with 7 bases between. Filled out from reference TRBV29-1 and TRBJ1-1, the complete variable domain reads SAVISQKPSRDICQRGTSLTIQCQVDSQVTMMFWYRQQPGQSLTLIATANQGSEATYESGFVIDKFPISRPNLTFSTLTVSNMSPEDSSIYLCSVSDAEAFFGQGTRLTVV.

The J gene is TRBJ1-4, the V gene TRBV7-8; maybe TRBD1 (6 bases). V was pared by 5 bases and J by 1 base, with 11 bases between. The CDR3 runs 15 residues. Germline lookup yields CDR1 SGHVS and CDR2 FQNEAQ. The CDR3 DNA sequence: TGTGCCAGCAGCACCTCCAGGGGAACTAATGAAAAACTGTTTTTT. Translation gives CASSTSRGTNEKLFF.

The gene calls are TRBV6-6 and TRBJ1-5; D remains ambiguous. The V gene's germline CDR1 is MNHNY and CDR2 SVGAGI (reference sequence). The CDR3 has 16 residues. The V and J ends lost 3 bases and 2 bases respectively, with 14 bases between them. DNA of the CDR3: TGTGCCAGCAGTTATCCCGACACCTACGGCAATCAGCCCCAGCATTTT. Translation gives CASSYPDTYGNQPQHF.

The chain joins TRBV5-8 to TRBJ1-4; D ambiguous. The V and J ends lost 0 bases and 7 bases respectively, with 16 bases between them. Germline CDR1 reads SGHTS; CDR2 reads YDEGEE. The CDR3 runs 16 residues. The CDR3 here is CASSLVVSKNPEKLFF. As DNA, the CDR3 is TGTGCCAGCAGCTTGGTAGTGTCCAAGAATCCTGAAAAACTGTTTTTT. The full variable domain, in which reference TRBV5-8 and TRBJ1-4 provide the parts outside the CDR3, is EAGVTQSPTHLIKTRGQQATLRCSPISGHTSVYWYQQALGLGLQFLLWYDEGEERNRGNFPPRFSGRQFPNYSSELNVNALELEDSALYLCASSLVVSKNPEKLFFGSGTQLSVL.